The rows below give T cell receptor beta chains drawn from one sample of a study of T cells after posttransplantation cyclophosphamide. Only in-frame clones appear in the TCRdb table, and some are missing; sequencing was by immunoSEQ multiplex PCR. Listed for the sample are approximately 15,000 clones, none seen a single time. The material was PBMCs, obtained about 1,000 days after allogeneic stem cell transplant with posttransplant cyclophosphamide. These receptors all stem from a female patient between 40 and 50 years old who received an allogeneic stem cell transplant from a related donor, was CMV-positive, and had no GVHD. The T cells may come from the graft donor. Both conserved end residues are part of each CDR3. D genes are given only for firm matches. Part of the rows lack a size; the others show once, few, many or a class for expanded clones.

TRBV5-1	TRBJ1-1	NA	NA	CASSWGGSGNTEAFF	TGCGCCAGCAGCTGGGGAGGGTCAGGGAACACTGAAGCTTTCTTT
TRBV6-6	TRBJ2-2	many	NA	CASTPLTTGELFF	TGTGCCAGCACCCCCCTGACAACCGGGGAGCTGTTTTTT
TRBV7-9	TRBJ2-1	few	NA	CASSLGLADYNEQFF	TGTGCCAGCAGCTTAGGGCTAGCTGATTACAATGAGCAGTTCTTC
TRBV4-1	TRBJ2-1	many	TRBD2	CASSPLGKRGYNEQFF	TGCGCCAGCAGCCCCCTTGGGAAGCGGGGGTACAATGAGCAGTTCTTC
TRBV4-2	TRBJ1-5	many	NA	CASSQDVWEDQPQHF	TGTGCCAGCAGCCAAGATGTGTGGGAGGATCAGCCCCAGCATTTT
TRBV6-6	TRBJ1-4	many	NA	CASTQPQEKLFF	TGTGCCAGCACCCAACCACAGGAAAAACTGTTTTTT
TRBV5-1	TRBJ2-7	few	NA	CASSPGTNSYEQYF	TGCGCCAGCAGCCCCGGGACAAACTCCTACGAGCAGTACTTC
TRBV4-2	TRBJ1-5	many	NA	CASSQPPGNQPQHF	TGTGCCAGCAGCCAACCCCCAGGCAATCAGCCCCAGCATTTT
TRBV11-3	TRBJ2-2	many	TRBD2	CASSLDLSGGSTGELFF	TGTGCCAGCAGCTTAGATCTGAGCGGGGGCTCCACCGGGGAGCTGTTTTTT
TRBV15	TRBJ1-1	few	NA	CATSRGEITEAFF	TGTGCCACCAGCCGAGGTGAGATCACTGAAGCTTTCTTT
TRBV5-1	TRBJ2-2	few	TRBD2	CASGIAGGGTGELFF	TGCGCCAGCGGAATAGCGGGGGGCGGAACCGGGGAGCTGTTTTTT
TRBV2	TRBJ2-3	many	TRBD2	CASRRHGGAGDTQYF	TGTGCCAGCAGGCGACACGGGGGGGCCGGGGATACGCAGTATTTT
TRBV18	TRBJ1-3	many	TRBD1	CASSSLPGQGTAGNTIYF	TGTGCCAGCTCATCGTTGCCGGGACAGGGGACTGCTGGAAACACCATATATTTT
TRBV9	TRBJ2-3	few	TRBD2	CASSPNSGVRTDTQYF	TGTGCCAGCAGCCCCAATAGCGGGGTCCGCACAGATACGCAGTATTTT
TRBV5-1	TRBJ1-1	many	NA	CASSLGNGDTEAFF	TGCGCCAGCAGCTTGGGGAACGGAGACACTGAAGCTTTCTTT
TRBV11-3	TRBJ1-1	many	TRBD1	CASSRTGDLNTEAFF	TGTGCCAGCAGCAGAACAGGGGATTTGAACACTGAAGCTTTCTTT
TRBV6-5	TRBJ2-5	many	TRBD2	CASTPPGLAGGTQYF	TGTGCCAGCACCCCCCCGGGACTAGCGGGGGGGACCCAGTACTTC
TRBV5-4	TRBJ2-3	many	NA	CASSRVPADTQYF	TGTGCCAGCAGTCGGGTTCCCGCAGATACGCAGTATTTT
TRBV5-4	TRBJ2-1	many	TRBD2	CASSSGTSGVSSYNEQFF	TGTGCCAGCAGCTCCGGGACTAGCGGCGTGAGCTCCTACAATGAGCAGTTCTTC
TRBV7-3	TRBJ1-5	many	NA	CASSLGRWQPQHF	TGTGCCAGCAGCTTAGGGAGGTGGCAGCCCCAGCATTTT
TRBV5-8	TRBJ2-4	many	TRBD1	CASSLVRGPKNIQYF	TGTGCCAGCAGCTTAGTCAGGGGGCCCAAAAACATTCAGTACTTC
TRBV18	TRBJ2-7	few	TRBD2	CASSRAGTGGYEQYF	TGTGCCAGCTCACGCGCCGGGACGGGAGGCTACGAGCAGTACTTC
TRBV6-1	TRBJ2-7	many	TRBD1	CASRGTGGMNEQYF	TGTGCCAGCAGGGGGACAGGGGGCATGAACGAGCAGTACTTC
TRBV6-5	TRBJ2-1	NA	TRBD2	CASSQLAGGLNEQFF	TGTGCCAGCAGTCAACTAGCGGGGGGCCTCAATGAGCAGTTCTTC
TRBV15	TRBJ2-7	many	TRBD1	CATSRSRTRDRVNEQYF	TGTGCCACCAGCAGATCCCGAACCCGGGACAGGGTCAACGAGCAGTACTTC
TRBV5-6	TRBJ1-6	many	TRBD1	CASSWDRGNWNSPLHF	TGTGCCAGCAGCTGGGACAGGGGGAATTGGAATTCACCCCTCCACTTT
TRBV28	TRBJ2-2	many	TRBD1	CASSFPGVGQGTGELFF	TGTGCCAGCAGTTTTCCAGGGGTGGGACAGGGGACCGGGGAGCTGTTTTTT
TRBV28	TRBJ2-7	many	NA	CASSPGAGPSYEQYF	TGTGCCAGCAGCCCTGGGGCAGGCCCCTCCTACGAGCAGTACTTC
TRBV27	TRBJ1-1	many	NA	CASDRTPPLNTEAFF	TGTGCCAGCGACAGGACACCTCCTCTGAACACTGAAGCTTTCTTT
TRBV4-1	TRBJ2-5	many	TRBD2	CASSPGLAGIQETQYF	TGCGCCAGCAGCCCCGGACTAGCGGGAATCCAAGAGACCCAGTACTTC
TRBV7-9	TRBJ1-2	many	TRBD1	CASSLGDRVYNYGYTF	TGTGCCAGCAGCTTAGGGGACAGGGTCTATAACTATGGCTACACCTTC